These 13 T cell receptor beta chains originate from one sample sequenced in a study of OX40 agonist ivuxolimab in advanced cancers. Only in-frame clones appear in the TCRdb table, and some are missing; sequencing was by immunoSEQ multiplex PCR. The table has tens of thousands of clones, just under 90% seen once. This sample comprised CD4+ or CD8+ T cells sorted from blood, obtained in a trial of the OX40 agonist ivuxolimab. These receptors all come from an adult with an advanced solid tumor such as melanoma, head and neck, liver or kidney cancer.

This chain connects TRBV5-5 to TRBJ1-2; 11 nucleotides match TRBD1. The germline V gene has CDR1 SGHKS and CDR2 YYEKEE (reference sequence). The CDR3 spans 14 residues. V shed 3 bases and J 8 bases; nucleotides not matched to a gene: 6. The CDR3, as DNA: TGTGCCAGCAGCTGGGACAGGGGGGCGGTCGGCTACACCTTC. Translating gives CASSWDRGAVGYTF. Supplemented by reference TRBV5-5 and TRBJ1-2, the full variable domain reads DAGVTQSPTHLIKTRGQQVTLRCSPISGHKSVSWYQQVLGQGPQFIFQYYEKEERGRGNFPDRFSARQFPNYSSELNVNALLLGDSALYLCASSWDRGAVGYTFGSGTRLTVV.

The rearrangement joins TRBV28 to TRBJ1-5; the D gene is possibly TRBD1 (6 bases). The V and J ends lost 4 bases and 3 bases respectively, with 7 bases between them. Germline loops: CDR1 MDHEN, CDR2 SYDVKM. This CDR3 spans 13 amino acids. The DNA for the CDR3 is TGTGCCAGCAGTTACAGGGTCAATCAGCCCCAGCATTTT. Translation: CASSYRVNQPQHF.

This chain uses TRBV5-1 with TRBJ2-3; 9 nucleotides line up with TRBD2. This CDR3 region has 12 residues. Germline assignment: CDR1 SGHRS and CDR2 YFSETQ. V gave up 3 bases and J gave up 14 bases; unmatched junction bases: 7. The CDR3 here is CASSYDSGRGYF. The CDR3 DNA sequence: TGCGCCAGCAGCTATGATAGCGGGAGAGGGTATTTT.

The rearrangement joins TRBV5-4 to TRBJ2-1, with D tentatively TRBD2 (6 bases). CDR3 length: 15 residues. Trimming cost V 4 bases and J 10 bases, with 21 bases left between them. From germline, CDR1 is SGHNT and CDR2 YYREEE (reference sequence). The CDR3, as DNA: TGTGCCAGCAGCCGACCCTCGACTAGTCTCAGCGAGCAGTTCTTC. Amino acids: CASSRPSTSLSEQFF.

This clone was counted between two and nine times. The chain joins TRBV19 to TRBJ1-1; D gene unclear. Trimming removed 1 base from V and 1 base from J, with 4 bases in between. Germline V gene data show CDR1 as LNHDA and CDR2 as SQIVND (reference sequence). This CDR3 has 13 residues. The chain's CDR3 is CASSIGKNTEAFF. The CDR3 DNA reads as TGTGCCAGTAGTATAGGGAAGAACACTGAAGCTTTCTTT.

The rearrangement joins TRBV19 to TRBJ1-3, with no clear D. The germline gives CDR1 LNHDA, CDR2 SQIVND (reference sequence). This CDR3 has 14 residues. V lost 5 bases, J lost 3 bases, and 11 bases lay in between. The CDR3 nucleotides read TGTGCCAGTAGTGAGAGGACTGGTGGAAACACCATATATTTT. This gives the protein CASSERTGGNTIYF.

The J gene is TRBJ2-5, the V gene TRBV7-6; D might be TRBD1 (5 bases). The better agreement between TRBJ2-7 and the DNA end casts doubt on the J call. This CDR3 has 16 residues. CDR1 is SGHVS and CDR2 is FNYEAQ in the germline V gene. The CDR3 DNA sequence: TGTGCCAGCAGCTTAGTGCCAGGGCAGACCCGTGACGAGCAGTACTTC. This sequence encodes CASSLVPGQTRDEQYF.

This clone was seen only once. The chain has TRBV28 and TRBJ1-5; no firm D call. The CDR3 is made up of 14 amino acids. V gave up 1 base and J gave up 4 bases, with 8 bases separating them. The germline CDR1 and CDR2 sequences are MDHEN and SYDVKM. The CDR3 DNA is TGTGCCAGCAGTTTATCTGCCAATAATCAGCCCCAGCATTTT. This translates into CASSLSANNQPQHF. Full variable domain (remainder filled in from reference TRBV28 and TRBJ1-5): DVKVTQSSRYLVKRTGEKVFLECVQDMDHENMFWYRQDPGLGLRLIYFSYDVKMKEKGDIPEGYSVSREKKERFSLILESASTNQTSMYLCASSLSANNQPQHFGDGTRLSIL.

This chain connects TRBV29-1 to TRBJ2-2, with 7 bases lining up with TRBD1. The CDR3 spans 14 residues. J was trimmed by 5 bases and V by 8 bases; bases with no gene match: 11. The germline V gene has CDR1 SQVTM and CDR2 ANQGSEA. CDR3 in amino acids: CSIQRGGRTGELFF. CDR3 nucleotide sequence: TGCAGCATCCAAAGAGGGGGCAGGACCGGGGAGCTGTTTTTT.

This clone showed up just a few times. The rearrangement links TRBV11-3 to TRBJ2-3; 9 bases agree with TRBD2. The germline gives CDR1 SGHNT, CDR2 YENEEA. The CDR3 loop spans 14 amino acids. V shed 0 bases and J 5 bases; nucleotides not matched to a gene: 0. The CDR3 DNA reads as TGTGCCAGCAGCTTAGATAGCGGGGGAGATACGCAGTATTTT. Translated, it gives CASSLDSGGDTQYF. Complete variable domain (other parts from reference TRBV11-3 and TRBJ2-3): EAGVVQSPRYKIIEKKQPVAFWCNPISGHNTLYWYLQNLGQGPELLIRYENEEAVDDSQLPKDRFSAERLKGVDSTLKIQPAELGDSAVYLCASSLDSGGDTQYFGPGTRLTVL.

The V gene is TRBV7-6, the J gene TRBJ2-3; TRBD2 agrees at 7 bases. This CDR3 has 16 amino acids. CDR1 and CDR2 from the germline V gene are SGHVS and FNYEAQ. Trimming cost V 1 base and J 5 bases; bases outside gene matches: 9. This CDR3 reads CASSLVVGIAGDTQYF. As DNA, the CDR3 is TGTGCCAGCAGCTTAGTAGTGGGAATAGCGGGAGATACGCAGTATTTT.

This clone was seen only once. The genes are TRBV4-1 and TRBJ2-3, with TRBD2 identical over 12 bases. The ends lost 6 bases at V and 11 bases at J; junction bases unmatched: 12. Germline V CDR1 and CDR2: MGHRA, YSYEKL. The CDR3 contains 15 residues. CDR3 residues: CASRPGTSGLVRQYF. Here the CDR3 DNA reads TGCGCCAGCAGGCCCGGGACTAGCGGGCTCGTGAGGCAGTATTTT.

This clone occurred once. This sequence joins TRBV29-1 and TRBJ1-2; TRBD1 matches 10 bases. After removal of 6 bases from V and 4 bases from J, the junction contained 11 bases not matched to a gene. This CDR3 region has 15 residues. Germline V gives CDR1 SQVTM, CDR2 ANQGSEA. CDR3 sequence reads: CSVRSGTGVIYGYTF. CDR3 DNA sequence: TGCAGCGTAAGATCCGGGACAGGGGTTATCTATGGCTACACCTTC.